This T cell receptor (beta chain) was identified in a study of spatial heterogeneity in lung cancer. Study results and caveats: More often at tumor resection than at routine follow-up, ubiquitous expanded tumor TCRs were detected in the blood.

Time point: sample taken at primary tumor resection. Researchers sequenced whole RNA taken from tumor, nontumor lung or frozen PBMC without sorting. Patients with untreated early-stage non-small cell lung cancer, numbering around 71, were the donors. The CDR3 has 15 residues. Trimming stripped 3 bases from V and 4 bases from J, with 14 bases between. Germline CDR1 SGHVS, CDR2 FQNEAQ. Of note for this clonotype: Its matching antigen is unknown.

On each TCR cDNA molecule, a unique molecular identifier was present. TCRdb re-analysed the 5' RACE reads in MiXCR, keeping a single row per CDR3 protein. The sample carries around 24,000 distinct CDR3 sequences, about 13% recorded once. The sequences come from PBMCs, collected at surgery. This receptor was taken from a female donor with early-stage non-small cell lung cancer. The V call is TRBV7-8, the J call TRBJ2-3, with no clear D. The CDR3 here is CASSFRPGSSDTQYF. The CDR3 DNA sequence: TGTGCCAGCAGCTTCCGTCCAGGATCTTCAGATACGCAGTATTTT.